This T cell receptor beta chain was identified in a study of long-term antiretroviral therapy in people with HIV (dated by TCRdb to between 2022 and 2023). The study in broad terms: The earliest samples were collected approximately a decade before the 2015 WHO recommendation for immediate ART, a period when ART was typically delayed until CD4 counts fell. Whether ART initiation and durable HIV suppression were associated with changes in peripheral blood TRB repertoire composition and diversity was tested in a retrospective serial study. A total of under 250 cryopreserved PBMC samples were contributed to the cohort by 30 adults with confirmed HIV infection, with samples collected serially over a mean of around 6 years (range 1-12). Among the 25 to 30 participants with HIV, more than ten were female. Test extractions of a monoclonal T-cell line alongside about 35 polyclonal samples showed no cross-contamination during QIAcube processing. Here is what the overall study found, with its caveats: Expanded TRB clones identified before ART initiation dominated the repertoire across all time points, though the dominance fluctuated and decreased in many PLHIV after ART. A significant increase in TRB diversity was found to be associated with ART initiation, although TRB diversity was observed to remain significantly below that of transplant donor controls even after long-term ART. Unsorted PBMC were profiled instead of sorted CD4+ and CD8+ T cells because pre-ART samples had limited cell numbers. Limited PBMC availability meant only the TCR beta chain was sequenced, without alpha chain pairing. CDR3 length ranges in HIV repertoires were narrower than in controls, and network structure suggested an antigen-experienced repertoire with only a slight naive shift after ART. The samples were dated from the mid-2000s to the late 2010s, and the ART regimens that were used may be less effective than current ART regimens. No data were available on ART adherence, viral resistance or therapy changes, limiting inferences about post-ART repertoire changes.

According to the germline V gene, CDR1 reads SGHNT and CDR2 reads YENEEA. The germline ends are 9 bases apart after V is trimmed by 2 bases and J by 4 bases. From the cysteine through the phenylalanine, the CDR3 covers 14 amino acids. Of all the DNA, just the CDR3 is kept, 42 bases in frame from base 1. The immunoSEQ hsTCRB v3.0 assay was used at survey level resolution to sequence the TRB variable region. TRB sequencing targeted a depth of 40,000-50,000 T-cell genomes per sample. Pooled TRB libraries were sequenced on an Illumina MiSeq with a v3 150-cycle kit. Under the source paper's analysis protocol: Repertoire analysis ran in R within a reproducible Nextflow workflow covering QC, data transformation and analysis. LymphoSeq2, an R package for AIRR-Seq data exploration, was used to implement custom analyses. After excluding a handful of samples that yielded fewer than 5000 total TRB sequences, fewer than 200 HIV repertoires remained for analysis. Among the 180 to 200 HIV repertoires that were kept, some 61 were collected before ART initiation and 120 to 140 were collected after ART initiation. Repertoires were downsampled to 5000 TRB nucleotide sequences, with summary statistics averaged over 100 downsampling iterations. The analysis kept only TRB sequences whose CDR3 regions were at least seven amino acids long. Two measures captured diversity: a Shannon entropy-derived clonality score and the Gini coefficient. In the repertoire networks, any two of the top 5000 CDR3 amino acid sequences were connected whenever the two sequences differed by an edit distance of one. For TRB CDR3 amino acid sequences, antigen specificity groups and MHC restriction were predicted with GLIPH2. CDR3 amino acid sequences were matched against VDJdb and McPAS-TCR to flag known CMV, EBV, HIV or tissue antigen associations. Pre-ART, post-ART and control groups were compared with Wilcoxon signed-rank tests and Holm-Bonferroni correction. TCRdb limited this immuneACCESS table to in-frame rearrangements with V and J called. A share of clones is missing; checked studies link under half to unresolved V genes, and the rest is unexplained. V, J and clone size were drawn from that table, and D and trimming were deduced from the DNA. The sample table lists some 30,000 clones, 90% to 95% of them with a count of one. The leading ten clones occupy approximately 2.5% of the sample.

To note about this clone: The clone's antigen remains unknown. The sample holds no much larger clone one base away, and base qualities are not on file.

Inclusion was restricted to participants for whom at least one PBMC sample before ART initiation and at least two post-ART samples were available. Every participant with HIV received treatment in the United States of America. Cryopreserved samples of roughly 0.85-11 million PBMC were thawed and washed before DNA extraction. At the time of the earliest PBMC sample, participants with HIV were aged between roughly 20 and 54 years. Per participant, PBMC samples came from 1-4 timepoints prior to ART initiation and 2-8 timepoints following ART initiation, for a median of 7 samples. For every participant, serial HIV viral load, CD4+ T-cell count, ART history and demographic data were obtained. Using a Qiagen kit on a QIAcube, genomic DNA was extracted from unsorted PBMC, with samples processed in batches of 12.

The sequencing used unsorted PBMCs, collected just over 7.3 years after starting antiretroviral therapy. The clonotype originates from a man aged 45 to 65 with HIV. The rearrangement combines TRBV11-3 with TRBJ2-1; 6 matching bases give a weak D call of TRBD2. The CDR3 in this case is CASSLNGGYNEQFF. The DNA sequence follows: TGTGCCAGCAGCTTAAACGGGGGATACAATGAGCAGTTCTTC.